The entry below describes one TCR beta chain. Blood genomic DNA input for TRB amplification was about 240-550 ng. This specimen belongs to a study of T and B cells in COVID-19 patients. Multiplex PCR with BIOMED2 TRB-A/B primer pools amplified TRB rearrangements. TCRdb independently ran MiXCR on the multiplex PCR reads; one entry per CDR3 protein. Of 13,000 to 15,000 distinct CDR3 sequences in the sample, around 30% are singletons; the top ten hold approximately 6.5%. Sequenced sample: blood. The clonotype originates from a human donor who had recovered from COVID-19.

CDR3: CSATDQETQYF. The CDR3 DNA follows: TGCAGTGCTACGGACCAAGAGACCCAGTACTTC. V is TRBV20-1 and J is TRBJ2-5; D ambiguous. Between the trimmed V and J ends, which lost 4 bases and 0 bases, there was a span of 3 bases. The germline CDR1 and CDR2 sequences are DFQATT and SNEGSKA (reference sequence). The CDR3 contains 11 residues.